The rows below give T cell receptor beta chains drawn from one sample of a study of beta chain features in type 1 diabetes. Sequencing used immunoSEQ multiplex PCR; TCRdb keeps in-frame clones, though not all of them. The data show about 220,000 clones, about a tenth seen once. Sequenced sample: central memory CD4+ T cells from blood. These receptor sequences come from a man between 18 and 29 years old in good health. CDR3s include the opening cysteine and the closing phenylalanine or tryptophan. D genes are given only for firm matches. Clone size is shown for a subset of rows, as once, few, many or a class of expanded clone.

d_call: TRBD2; v_call: TRBV29-1; j_call: TRBJ2-7; clone_size: few; cdr3_aa: CSVRGLAGDSYEQYF; cdr3_nt: TGCAGCGTCCGCGGCCTAGCGGGGGACTCCTACGAGCAGTACTTC
d_call: -; v_call: TRBV7-3; j_call: TRBJ2-1; clone_size: -; cdr3_aa: CASSLTVGSFDEQFF; cdr3_nt: TGTGCCAGCAGCTTAACGGTAGGGAGTTTCGATGAGCAGTTCTTC
d_call: TRBD2; v_call: TRBV30; j_call: TRBJ2-1; clone_size: few; cdr3_aa: CAWSGAGGTRSYNEQFF; cdr3_nt: TGTGCCTGGAGTGGAGCGGGAGGGACACGTTCCTACAATGAGCAGTTCTTC
d_call: -; v_call: TRBV6-6; j_call: TRBJ2-3; clone_size: few; cdr3_aa: CASSILGSTDTQYF; cdr3_nt: TGTGCCAGCAGTATCCTGGGGAGCACAGATACGCAGTATTTT
d_call: -; v_call: TRBV2; j_call: TRBJ2-7; clone_size: many; cdr3_aa: CASTKTIYEQYF; cdr3_nt: TGTGCCAGCACTAAGACAATCTACGAGCAGTACTTC
d_call: -; v_call: TRBV2; j_call: TRBJ2-3; clone_size: -; cdr3_aa: CASSEVGVGTQYF; cdr3_nt: TGTGCCAGCAGTGAGGTCGGTGTCGGTACGCAGTATTTT
d_call: TRBD1; v_call: TRBV27; j_call: TRBJ2-3; clone_size: few; cdr3_aa: CASSVRQGRIFTDTQYF; cdr3_nt: TGTGCCAGCAGTGTTAGACAGGGGCGCATCTTTACAGATACGCAGTATTTT
d_call: -; v_call: TRBV11-3; j_call: TRBJ2-3; clone_size: few; cdr3_aa: CASSLGGWGTDTQYF; cdr3_nt: TGTGCCAGCAGCTTAGGAGGTTGGGGCACAGATACGCAGTATTTT
d_call: -; v_call: TRBV5-1; j_call: TRBJ2-7; clone_size: -; cdr3_aa: CASNNYEGHEQYF; cdr3_nt: TGCGCCAGCAACAATTACGAAGGCCACGAGCAGTACTTC
d_call: -; v_call: TRBV10-3; j_call: TRBJ2-1; clone_size: many; cdr3_aa: CASQTSSDEQFF; cdr3_nt: TGTGCCAGCCAGACATCTTCGGATGAGCAGTTCTTC
d_call: TRBD2; v_call: TRBV7-3; j_call: TRBJ2-1; clone_size: -; cdr3_aa: CASSFLSGSWDEQFF; cdr3_nt: TGTGCCAGCAGCTTCCTAAGCGGGAGCTGGGATGAGCAGTTCTTC
d_call: -; v_call: TRBV21-1; j_call: TRBJ2-1; clone_size: many; cdr3_aa: CAAVWDFNHEQFF; cdr3_nt: TGTGCCGCGGTTTGGGACTTTAACCATGAGCAGTTCTTC
d_call: -; v_call: TRBV6-1; j_call: TRBJ1-2; clone_size: -; cdr3_aa: CASSDVQGYGYTF; cdr3_nt: TGTGCCAGCAGTGATGTCCAGGGCTATGGCTACACCTTC
d_call: -; v_call: TRBV5-6; j_call: TRBJ2-2; clone_size: -; cdr3_aa: CASSPGDTGELFF; cdr3_nt: TGTGCCAGCAGTCCCGGTGACACCGGGGAGCTGTTTTTT
d_call: TRBD1; v_call: TRBV5-1; j_call: TRBJ2-3; clone_size: -; cdr3_aa: CASSPPRQGGTDTQYF; cdr3_nt: TGCGCCAGCAGCCCCCCCCGACAGGGTGGGACAGATACGCAGTATTTT
d_call: -; v_call: TRBV30; j_call: TRBJ1-1; clone_size: -; cdr3_aa: CAWTSGAHTEAFF; cdr3_nt: TGTGCCTGGACCTCGGGGGCCCACACTGAAGCTTTCTTT
d_call: -; v_call: TRBV19; j_call: TRBJ2-7; clone_size: -; cdr3_aa: CASSMGGAGTYEQYF; cdr3_nt: TGTGCCAGTAGTATGGGGGGCGCCGGTACCTACGAGCAGTACTTC